The 7 T cell receptor beta chains listed next were all sequenced from one sample in a study of blood T cell repertoires in COVID-19 (dated by TCRdb to the early 2020s). The method behind the library was the immunoSEQ multiplex PCR assay. TCRdb retrieved this table from immuneACCESS and kept in-frame rearrangements only. Not all clones are present; in checked studies, unresolved V genes account for under half, and no reason is known for the remainder. The sample records about 49,000 clones, 85% to 90% of which are singletons. The top ten constitute 4.7% of the sample. Sample: peripheral blood. All receptors derive from a human donor in a cohort sampled during active COVID-19.

This chain joins TRBV28 and TRBJ2-3, with TRBD2 as a possible D gene (6 bases). Trimming removed 4 bases from V and 2 bases from J, with 19 bases in between. The CDR3 contains 17 residues. CDR1 is MDHEN and CDR2 is SYDVKM in the germline V gene. The CDR3 region is CASSYDLGLTYTDTQYF. The CDR3 DNA reads as TGTGCCAGCAGTTACGATCTGGGACTTACATACACAGATACGCAGTATTTT.

V is TRBV27 and J is TRBJ1-5, with D possibly TRBD1 on 5 matching bases. CDR3 length equals 15 residues. Germline-derived CDR1 and CDR2 are MNHEY and SMNVEV (reference sequence). Trimming pared 3 bases from V and 2 bases from J, leaving 11 bases between. CDR3 in amino acids: CASSLGGAGNQPQHF. CDR3 nucleotides: TGTGCCAGCAGTTTGGGAGGGGCAGGCAATCAGCCCCAGCATTTT.

The chain employs TRBV6-6 and TRBJ2-7, with D uncertain. V lost 0 bases to trimming and J lost 0 bases, with 6 bases between them. Germline V gene data show CDR1 as MNHNY and CDR2 as SVGAGI (reference sequence). This CDR3 contains 14 residues. The CDR3: CASSYSRPSYEQYF. The CDR3 DNA is TGTGCCAGCAGTTACTCCAGGCCCTCCTACGAGCAGTACTTC.

The J gene is TRBJ2-5, the V gene TRBV5-1; D call uncertain. The CDR3 is 14 residues long. The ends were cut back, 0 bases at V and 2 bases at J, with 8 bases in the middle. Germline lookup yields CDR1 SGHRS and CDR2 YFSETQ. CDR3 nucleotide sequence: TGCGCCAGCAGCTTGGCCCCAGGTCAAGAGACCCAGTACTTC. Translation: CASSLAPGQETQYF.

The chain employs TRBV6-5 and TRBJ1-3; weak D call: TRBD1 (6 bases). Trimming cost V 9 bases and J 7 bases, with 19 bases left between them. The germline V gene has CDR1 MNHEY and CDR2 SVGAGI. CDR3 size: 14 residues. CDR3 bases: TGTGCCAGTGGAGAACAGGGTGTATGGAACACCATATATTTT. Encoded protein: CASGEQGVWNTIYF.

This chain links TRBV4-1 with TRBJ2-1; D is perhaps TRBD2 (5 bases). Trimming took off 0 bases at V and 5 bases at J, with 20 bases between the two ends. The CDR3 totals 18 residues. Germline V lookup: CDR1 MGHRA, CDR2 YSYEKL. CDR3 sequence: CASSQERASKRPDNEQFF. The CDR3 bases are TGCGCCAGCAGCCAAGAAAGGGCTAGCAAGCGGCCCGACAATGAGCAGTTCTTC.

The V gene is TRBV28, the J gene TRBJ2-7, with D possibly TRBD1 on 5 matching bases. This CDR3 region has 11 residues. With 10 bases removed from V and 5 bases from J, the gap between germline ends came to 12 bases. The V gene's germline CDR1 is MDHEN and CDR2 SYDVKM. The CDR3 spells CAIAGLNEQYF. The CDR3 nucleotides read TGTGCCATAGCAGGGCTTAACGAGCAGTACTTC. Drawing the rest from reference TRBV28 and TRBJ2-7, the complete variable domain is DVKVTQSSRYLVKRTGEKVFLECVQDMDHENMFWYRQDPGLGLRLIYFSYDVKMKEKGDIPEGYSVSREKKERFSLILESASTNQTSMYLCAIAGLNEQYFGPGTRLTVT.